The 22 T cell receptor beta chains below were found in one sample sequenced in a study of response to subunit inactivated influenza vaccine. One entry per CDR3 protein results from TCRdb running MiXCR on the RT-PCR reads. The sample lists 180,000 or so distinct CDR3 sequences; about 12% were seen once. These data also featured in a second study, about T cells expressing NK-cell markers. That publication notes: Scientists made TCR beta cDNA using 5'RACE template switching with UMIs.

The source material was CD8+ T cells sorted from PBMCs, sampled roughly 13 days after vaccination. All receptors come from a man between 45 and 60 years old who received an inactivated influenza vaccine.

The genes are TRBV5-1 and TRBJ2-1, with D possibly being TRBD1 (5 bases). The germline V and J ends were trimmed by 4 bases and 0 bases, with 20 bases remaining between them. Germline assignment: CDR1 SGHRS and CDR2 YFSETQ. This CDR3 spans 18 amino acids. The CDR3 region has the DNA TGCGCCAGCAGCCCTGGACCAGGGTCCTCCGTCTCCTACAATGAGCAGTTCTTC. Amino acids: CASSPGPGSSVSYNEQFF.

This chain uses TRBV6-2 or TRBV6-3 with TRBJ2-7; D is possibly TRBD2 (6 bases). Trimming took 6 bases from V and 0 from J, leaving 15 bases between them. The germline CDR1 and CDR2 sequences are MNHEY and SVGEGT. This CDR3 comprises 15 residues. The CDR3 protein is CASSDTGTDSYEQYF. The DNA of the CDR3 is TGTGCCAGCAGCGATACCGGGACTGACTCCTACGAGCAGTACTTC.

This clonotype was found a few times. The chain has TRBV28 and TRBJ1-5; D gene uncertain. The germline CDR1 and CDR2 sequences are MDHEN and SYDVKM. The V and J ends lost 3 bases and 7 bases respectively, with 4 bases between them. This CDR3 region has 11 residues. The CDR3 bases are TGTGCCAGCAGTTTGGAGCAGCCCCAGCATTTT. Amino acids: CASSLEQPQHF.

This clonotype was seen a handful of times. The chain is built from TRBV7-8 and TRBJ2-3; 8 nucleotides agree with TRBD1. This CDR3 contains 17 residues. Losses at the gene ends were 2 bases for V and 2 bases for J; bases not matched to a gene: 9. The V gene's germline CDR1 is SGHVS and CDR2 FQNEAQ. The CDR3 loop is CASSLHGGQEFTDTQYF. The CDR3 bases are TGTGCCAGCAGCTTACACGGGGGACAGGAGTTCACAGATACGCAGTATTTT.

At least ten counts were recorded for this clonotype. The chain carries TRBV25-1 and TRBJ1-1; 7 nucleotides line up with TRBD1. Germline V gene sequence: CDR1 MGHDK, CDR2 SYGVNS. V dropped 0 bases and J dropped 5; count of bases not matched to a gene: 3. CDR3 length: 14 amino acids. CDR3 DNA sequence: TGTGCCAGCAGTGAATACAGGGGGAGTACTGAAGCTTTCTTT. Its protein is CASSEYRGSTEAFF.

The chain has TRBV7-9 and TRBJ2-5, with D possibly matching TRBD2 (6 bases). Trimming removed 4 bases at V and 5 bases at J, with 11 bases between. Per germline, CDR1 SEHNR and CDR2 FQNEAQ (reference sequence). The CDR3 spans 13 residues. The CDR3 spells CASSWDLGETQYF. The CDR3 DNA reads as TGTGCCAGCAGCTGGGACTTAGGGGAGACCCAGTACTTC. The full variable domain, rest sourced from reference TRBV7-9 and TRBJ2-5, is DTGVSQNPRHKITKRGQNVTFRCDPISEHNRLYWYRQTLGQGPEFLTYFQNEAQLEKSRLLSDRFSAERPKGSFSTLEIQRTEQGDSAMYLCASSWDLGETQYFGPGTRLLVL.

This chain links TRBV3-1 with TRBJ2-1; possible D gene TRBD1, 6 bases. The V gene's germline CDR1 is LGHDT and CDR2 YNNKEL (reference sequence). Trimming pared 5 bases from V and 7 bases from J, leaving 21 bases between. The CDR3 contains 16 residues. CDR3 loop: CASSSSETGRRNEQFF. The CDR3 DNA follows: TGTGCCAGCAGCTCCTCAGAGACAGGCAGGCGGAATGAGCAGTTCTTC.

This clonotype was detected many times. The chain carries TRBV5-1 and TRBJ2-1; D unclear. Deletions cut 4 bases from V and 6 bases from J, with 14 bases between. Germline lookup yields CDR1 SGHRS and CDR2 YFSETQ. The CDR3 runs to 14 residues. CDR3 DNA: TGCGCCAGCAGCCCATGGACGGGCGTCAATGAGCAGTTCTTC. Amino acid sequence: CASSPWTGVNEQFF.

This clonotype was observed at least ten times. The V gene is TRBV24-1, the J gene TRBJ2-1; TRBD1 agrees at 11 bases. The CDR3 length is 17 residues. J was trimmed by 5 bases and V by 3 bases; bases with no gene match: 8. Germline values: CDR1 KGHDR, CDR2 SFDVKD. The CDR3 reads CATSDLPGQGANNEQFF. CDR3 nucleotides: TGTGCCACCAGTGATCTCCCAGGACAGGGGGCCAACAATGAGCAGTTCTTC.

The chain employs TRBV15 and TRBJ2-7; 8 bases are a match to TRBD1. V gave up 4 bases and J gave up 7 bases; unmatched junction bases: 6. Germline V gene data show CDR1 as LNHNV and CDR2 as YYDKDF (reference sequence). CDR3 size: 13 residues. Here the CDR3 reads CATSMTGVVEQYF. The DNA of the CDR3 is TGTGCCACCAGCATGACAGGGGTGGTGGAGCAGTACTTC.

Only a few counts were recorded for this clonotype. This chain connects TRBV28 to TRBJ2-7, with TRBD1 matching over 7 bases. Germline values: CDR1 MDHEN, CDR2 SYDVKM. The CDR3 is made up of 16 amino acids. J gave up 4 bases and V 6 bases, and 15 bases lay outside the gene matches. The CDR3 spells CASSQGTPGQPYEQYF. The CDR3 nucleotides are TGTGCCAGCAGCCAGGGTACACCGGGACAGCCTTACGAGCAGTACTTC.

V and J are TRBV27 and TRBJ2-1, with 16 bases fitting TRBD2. The CDR3 loop spans 16 amino acids. J lost 7 bases, V lost 8 bases, and 8 bases had no gene match. From germline, CDR1 is MNHEY and CDR2 SMNVEV (reference sequence). The CDR3 sequence: CASGLGTSGGANEQFF. The CDR3, as DNA: TGTGCCAGCGGACTTGGGACTAGCGGGGGGGCAAATGAGCAGTTCTTC.

This clonotype was seen more than once but under ten times. This chain joins TRBV4-3 and TRBJ2-3; D is unresolved. The CDR3 has 18 amino acids. Germline V gene sequence: CDR1 LGHNA, CDR2 YSLEER. V was cut by 1 base and J by 0 bases, with 17 bases left in between. In DNA form, the CDR3 reads TGCGCCAGCAGCCAAGCCATGAATACCCCGACTAGCACAGATACGCAGTATTTT. Protein sequence: CASSQAMNTPTSTDTQYF.

This clonotype came up many times. This rearrangement joins TRBV7-9 to TRBJ2-7; 7 nucleotides match TRBD2. J lost 3 bases, V lost 6 bases, and 8 bases had no gene match. The CDR3 spans 14 residues. CDR1 SEHNR and CDR2 FQNEAQ come from the germline V gene (reference sequence). CDR3 coding DNA: TGTGCCAGCAGTTATGCTAGCGGTGTCTACGAGCAGTACTTC. Protein: CASSYASGVYEQYF.

The J gene is TRBJ2-3, the V gene TRBV6-1; no definite D call. From germline, CDR1 is MNHNS and CDR2 SASEGT. Trimming left V 2 bases short and J 4 bases short, with 13 bases between. The CDR3 contains 15 residues. The CDR3 coding sequence is TGTGCCAGCAGTGAAAGTCTAGACCCAGCAGATACGCAGTATTTT. Protein product: CASSESLDPADTQYF.

The chain has TRBV3-1 and TRBJ2-7, with D possibly TRBD2 on 6 matching bases. Trimming stripped 0 bases from V and 0 bases from J, with 18 bases between. Germline-derived CDR1 and CDR2 are LGHDT and YNNKEL (reference sequence). This CDR3 region has 18 residues. CDR3 DNA: TGTGCCAGCAGCCAAGACCAAGAAGGTTGCGGGAACTCCTACGAGCAGTACTTC. Translated: CASSQDQEGCGNSYEQYF.

The table lists this clonotype with a few counts. This chain links TRBV5-1 with TRBJ2-7; the match to TRBD1 covers 8 bases. The CDR3 spans 15 residues. V dropped 4 bases and J dropped 3; count of bases not matched to a gene: 9. Germline V gene lookup returns CDR1 SGHRS and CDR2 YFSETQ. CDR3 in DNA: TGCGCCAGCAGCATTTCAGGGGGCCTGAACTACGAGCAGTACTTC. Its protein is CASSISGGLNYEQYF.

This clonotype was found a few times. The V call is TRBV6-2 or TRBV6-3, the J call TRBJ2-7, with 10 bases lining up with TRBD1. This CDR3 is built from 15 residues. V gave up 0 bases and J gave up 5 bases; unmatched junction bases: 4. Germline V gene lookup returns CDR1 MNHEY and CDR2 SVGEGT. This CDR3 is CASSYSGTGVDEQYF. In DNA form, the CDR3 reads TGTGCCAGCAGTTACTCCGGGACAGGGGTCGACGAGCAGTACTTC.

This clonotype was counted only a few times. This chain joins TRBV2 and TRBJ2-5; 14 positions match TRBD2. This CDR3 comprises 17 residues. V lost 10 bases, J lost 1 base, and 11 bases stayed unmatched. Germline values: CDR1 SNHLY, CDR2 FYNNEI. The CDR3 loop reads CANLGTSGGVLQETQYF. CDR3 sequence (DNA): TGTGCCAACCTCGGGACTAGCGGGGGAGTCCTCCAAGAGACCCAGTACTTC.

The chain uses TRBV29-1 and TRBJ2-1; 9 bases match TRBD2. Germline V gene lookup returns CDR1 SQVTM and CDR2 ANQGSEA. J lost 10 bases, V lost 5 bases, and 3 bases had no gene match. This CDR3 contains 11 residues. As DNA, the CDR3 is TGCAGCGTTTACGCGGGGGGGGAGCAGTTCTTC. Its protein product is CSVYAGGEQFF.

The chain recombines TRBV27 with TRBJ2-7; D could derive from TRBD1 or TRBD2 (5 bases each). CDR3 size: 12 residues. From germline, CDR1 is MNHEY and CDR2 SMNVEV (reference sequence). V was shortened by 10 bases and J by 4 bases, with 14 bases between the two germline ends. CDR3 protein: CATGLGPYEQYF. For the CDR3, the DNA is TGTGCCACCGGGTTGGGACCATACGAGCAGTACTTC.

V gene TRBV11-2 combines with J gene TRBJ1-1; 7 nucleotides agree with TRBD1. The CDR3 is 15 residues long. CDR1 SGHAT and CDR2 FQNNGV come from the germline V gene. With V trimmed by 4 bases and J by 5 bases, 10 bases remained unmatched. The CDR3 DNA is TGTGCCAGCAGCTCCCCACAGGGGTGGAGGACTGAAGCTTTCTTT. Its translation: CASSSPQGWRTEAFF.